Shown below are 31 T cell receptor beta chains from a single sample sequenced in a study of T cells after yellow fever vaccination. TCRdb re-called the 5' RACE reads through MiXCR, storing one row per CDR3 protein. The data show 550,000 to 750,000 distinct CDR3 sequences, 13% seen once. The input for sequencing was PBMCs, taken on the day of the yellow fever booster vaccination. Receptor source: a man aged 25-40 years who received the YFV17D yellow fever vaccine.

CDR3 protein: CASSPAVGTGANVLTF. CDR3 DNA: TGTGCCAGCTCACCTGCGGTCGGGACTGGGGCCAACGTCCTGACTTTC. The chain links TRBV18 to TRBJ2-6, with D possibly being TRBD2 (5 bases). The germline V gene encodes CDR1 KGHSH and CDR2 LQKENI. The CDR3 length is 16 residues. V lost 3 bases and J 2 bases, leaving 11 bases between the germline ends.

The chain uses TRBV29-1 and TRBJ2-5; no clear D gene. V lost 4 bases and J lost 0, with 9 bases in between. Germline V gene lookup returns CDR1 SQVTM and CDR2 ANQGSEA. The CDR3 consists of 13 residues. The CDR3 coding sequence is TGCAGCGTTGTAAATTGGTACCAAGAGACCCAGTACTTC. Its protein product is CSVVNWYQETQYF.

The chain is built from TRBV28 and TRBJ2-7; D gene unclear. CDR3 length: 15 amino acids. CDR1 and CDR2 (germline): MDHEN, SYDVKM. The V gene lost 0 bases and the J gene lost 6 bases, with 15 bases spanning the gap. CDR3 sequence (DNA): TGTGCCAGCAGTTTATGGGGGTCGGCTATAGGCGAGCAGTACTTC. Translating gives CASSLWGSAIGEQYF.

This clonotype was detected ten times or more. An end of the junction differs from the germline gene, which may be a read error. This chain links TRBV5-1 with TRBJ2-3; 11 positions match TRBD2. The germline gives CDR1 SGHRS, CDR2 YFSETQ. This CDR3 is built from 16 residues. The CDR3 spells CASSLGTSGSTDTQYF. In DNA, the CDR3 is TGTGCCAGCAGCCTTGGGACTAGCGGTTCCACAGATACGCAGTATTTT.

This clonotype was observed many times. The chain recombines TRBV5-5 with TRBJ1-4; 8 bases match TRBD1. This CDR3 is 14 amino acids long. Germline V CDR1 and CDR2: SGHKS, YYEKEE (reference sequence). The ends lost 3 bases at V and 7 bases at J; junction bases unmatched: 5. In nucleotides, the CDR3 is TGTGCCAGCAGCTCAGGGACAGGTGGTGAAAAACTGTTTTTT. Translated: CASSSGTGGEKLFF.

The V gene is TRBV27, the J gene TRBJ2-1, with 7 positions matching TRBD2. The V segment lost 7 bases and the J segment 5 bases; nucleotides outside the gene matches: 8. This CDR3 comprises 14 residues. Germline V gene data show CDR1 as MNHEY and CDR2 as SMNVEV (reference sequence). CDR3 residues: CASKSGMGNNEQFF. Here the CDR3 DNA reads TGTGCCAGCAAAAGCGGGATGGGGAACAATGAGCAGTTCTTC.

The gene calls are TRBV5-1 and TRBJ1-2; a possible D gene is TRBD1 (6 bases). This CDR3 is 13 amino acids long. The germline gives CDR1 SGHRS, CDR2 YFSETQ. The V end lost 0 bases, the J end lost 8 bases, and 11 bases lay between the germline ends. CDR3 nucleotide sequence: TGCGCCAGCAGCTTGGCAGGGGAGAAAGGCTACACCTTC. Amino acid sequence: CASSLAGEKGYTF.

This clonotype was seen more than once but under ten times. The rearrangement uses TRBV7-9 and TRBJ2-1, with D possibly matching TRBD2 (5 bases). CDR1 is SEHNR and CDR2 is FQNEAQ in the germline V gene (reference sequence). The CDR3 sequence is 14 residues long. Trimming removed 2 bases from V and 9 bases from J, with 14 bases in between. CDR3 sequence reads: CASSLLSGVVEQFF. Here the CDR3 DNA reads TGTGCCAGCAGCTTATTATCCGGGGTGGTTGAGCAGTTCTTC.

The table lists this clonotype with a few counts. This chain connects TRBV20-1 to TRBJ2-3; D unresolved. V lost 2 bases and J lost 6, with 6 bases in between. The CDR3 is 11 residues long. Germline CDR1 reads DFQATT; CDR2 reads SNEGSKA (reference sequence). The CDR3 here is CSARHHDTQYF. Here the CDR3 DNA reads TGCAGTGCTAGACACCACGATACGCAGTATTTT.

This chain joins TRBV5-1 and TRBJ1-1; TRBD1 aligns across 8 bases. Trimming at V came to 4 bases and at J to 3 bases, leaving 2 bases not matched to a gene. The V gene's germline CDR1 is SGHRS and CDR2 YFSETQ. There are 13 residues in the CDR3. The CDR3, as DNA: TGCGCCAGCAGCAGGGACAGGCACACTGAAGCTTTCTTT. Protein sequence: CASSRDRHTEAFF.

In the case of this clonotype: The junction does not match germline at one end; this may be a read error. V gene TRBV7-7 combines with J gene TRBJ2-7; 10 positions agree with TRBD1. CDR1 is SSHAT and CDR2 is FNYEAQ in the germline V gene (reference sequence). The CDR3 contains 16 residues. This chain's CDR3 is CASRKTGGADTYEQYF. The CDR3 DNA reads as TGTGCTAGCAGGAAGACAGGGGGCGCCGATACCTACGAGCAGTACTTC.

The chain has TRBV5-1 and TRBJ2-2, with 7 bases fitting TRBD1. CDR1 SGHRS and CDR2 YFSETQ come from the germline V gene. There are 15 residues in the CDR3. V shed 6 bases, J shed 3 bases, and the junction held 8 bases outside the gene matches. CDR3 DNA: TGCGCCAGCAAGGGGGCACAGGTCCACACCGGGGAGCTGTTTTTT. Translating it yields CASKGAQVHTGELFF.

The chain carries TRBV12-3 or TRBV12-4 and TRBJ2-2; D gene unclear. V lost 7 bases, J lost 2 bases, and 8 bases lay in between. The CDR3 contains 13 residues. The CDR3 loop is CASIDFNTGELFF. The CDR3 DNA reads TGTGCCAGCATCGATTTTAACACCGGGGAGCTGTTTTTT.

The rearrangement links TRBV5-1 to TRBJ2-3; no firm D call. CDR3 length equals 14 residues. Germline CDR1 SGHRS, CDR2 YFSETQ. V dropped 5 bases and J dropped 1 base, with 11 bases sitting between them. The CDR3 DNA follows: TGCGCCAGCAGTCAAAAGGCGGGCACAGATACGCAGTATTTT. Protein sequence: CASSQKAGTDTQYF. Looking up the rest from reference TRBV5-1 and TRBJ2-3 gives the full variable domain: KAGVTQTPRYLIKTRGQQVTLSCSPISGHRSVSWYQQTPGQGLQFLFEYFSETQRNKGNFPGRFSGRQFSNSRSEMNVSTLELGDSALYLCASSQKAGTDTQYFGPGTRLTVL.

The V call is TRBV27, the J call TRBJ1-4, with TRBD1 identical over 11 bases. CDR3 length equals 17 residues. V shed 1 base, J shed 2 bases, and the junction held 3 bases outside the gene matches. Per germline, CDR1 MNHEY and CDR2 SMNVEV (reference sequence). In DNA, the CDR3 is TGTGCCAGCAGTTTATATGGACAGGGGGCCACTAATGAAAAACTGTTTTTT. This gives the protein CASSLYGQGATNEKLFF.

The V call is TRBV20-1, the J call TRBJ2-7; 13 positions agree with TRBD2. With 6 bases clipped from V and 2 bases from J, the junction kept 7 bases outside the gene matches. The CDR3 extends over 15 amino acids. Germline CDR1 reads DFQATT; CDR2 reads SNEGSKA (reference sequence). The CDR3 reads CSALLAGGPPYEQYF. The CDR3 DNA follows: TGCAGTGCCCTACTAGCGGGAGGGCCCCCCTACGAGCAGTACTTC.

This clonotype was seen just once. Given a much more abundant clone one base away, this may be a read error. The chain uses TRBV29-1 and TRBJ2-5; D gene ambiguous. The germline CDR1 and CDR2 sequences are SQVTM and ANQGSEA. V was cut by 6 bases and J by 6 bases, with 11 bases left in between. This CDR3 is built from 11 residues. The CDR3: CSVKQQKTQYF. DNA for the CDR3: TGCAGCGTGAAGCAGCAAAAGACCCAGTACTTC.

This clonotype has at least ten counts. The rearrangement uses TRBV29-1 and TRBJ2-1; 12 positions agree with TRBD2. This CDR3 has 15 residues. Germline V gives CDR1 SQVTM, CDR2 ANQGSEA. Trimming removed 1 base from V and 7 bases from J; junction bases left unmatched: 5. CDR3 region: CSVEVLAGGLNEQFF. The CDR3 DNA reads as TGCAGCGTTGAAGTACTAGCGGGAGGACTAAATGAGCAGTTCTTC.

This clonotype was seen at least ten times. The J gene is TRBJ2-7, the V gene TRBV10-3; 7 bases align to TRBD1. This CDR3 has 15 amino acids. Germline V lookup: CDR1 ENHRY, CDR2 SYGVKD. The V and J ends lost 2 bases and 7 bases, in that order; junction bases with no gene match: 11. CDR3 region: CAISEAEQGMREQYF. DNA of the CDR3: TGTGCCATCAGTGAGGCCGAACAGGGGATGAGAGAGCAGTACTTC.

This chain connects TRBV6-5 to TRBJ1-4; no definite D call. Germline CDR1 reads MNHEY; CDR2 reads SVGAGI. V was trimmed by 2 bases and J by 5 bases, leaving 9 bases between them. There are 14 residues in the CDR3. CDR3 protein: CASSYRGRNEKLFF. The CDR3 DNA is TGTGCCAGCAGTTACCGAGGACGGAATGAAAAACTGTTTTTT.

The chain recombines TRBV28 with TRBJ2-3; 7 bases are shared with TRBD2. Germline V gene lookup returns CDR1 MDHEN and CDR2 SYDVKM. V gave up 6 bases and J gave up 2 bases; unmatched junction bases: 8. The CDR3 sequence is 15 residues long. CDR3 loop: CASSPPGLNTDTQYF. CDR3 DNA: TGTGCCAGCAGCCCCCCGGGACTAAACACAGATACGCAGTATTTT.

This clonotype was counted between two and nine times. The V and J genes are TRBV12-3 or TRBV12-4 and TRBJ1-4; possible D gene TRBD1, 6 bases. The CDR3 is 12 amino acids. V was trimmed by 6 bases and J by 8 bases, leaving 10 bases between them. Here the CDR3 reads CASSQGKEKLFF. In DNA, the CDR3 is TGTGCCAGCAGCCAGGGGAAGGAAAAACTGTTTTTT.

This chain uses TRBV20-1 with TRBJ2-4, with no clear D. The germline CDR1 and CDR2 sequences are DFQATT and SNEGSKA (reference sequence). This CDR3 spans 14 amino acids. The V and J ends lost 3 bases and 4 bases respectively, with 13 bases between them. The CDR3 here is CSARGPRSKNIQYF. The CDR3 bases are TGCAGTGCTAGGGGCCCCCGATCGAAAAACATTCAGTACTTC.

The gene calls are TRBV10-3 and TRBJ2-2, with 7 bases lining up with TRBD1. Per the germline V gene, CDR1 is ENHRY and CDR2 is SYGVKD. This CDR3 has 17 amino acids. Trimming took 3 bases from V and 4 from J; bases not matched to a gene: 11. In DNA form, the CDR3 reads TGTGCCATCAGTGATTCCGGGCAGGGGGATAGCACCGGGGAGCTGTTTTTT. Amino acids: CAISDSGQGDSTGELFF.

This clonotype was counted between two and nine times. The CDR3 protein is CASIKRQGLPYEQYF. The DNA for the CDR3 is TGTGCCAGCATCAAAAGGCAGGGCCTCCCCTACGAGCAGTACTTC. The chain has TRBV7-2 and TRBJ2-7, with D possibly being TRBD1 (5 bases). This CDR3 has 15 residues. The germline gives CDR1 SGHTA, CDR2 FQGNSA. V lost 7 bases, J lost 2 bases, and 18 bases lay in between.

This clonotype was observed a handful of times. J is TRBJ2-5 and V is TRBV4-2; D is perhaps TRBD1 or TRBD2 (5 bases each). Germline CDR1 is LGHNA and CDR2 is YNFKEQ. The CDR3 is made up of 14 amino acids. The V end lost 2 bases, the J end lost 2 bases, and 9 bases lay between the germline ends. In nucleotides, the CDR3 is TGTGCCAGCAGCCAACGTGGGACGCAAGAGACCCAGTACTTC. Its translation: CASSQRGTQETQYF.

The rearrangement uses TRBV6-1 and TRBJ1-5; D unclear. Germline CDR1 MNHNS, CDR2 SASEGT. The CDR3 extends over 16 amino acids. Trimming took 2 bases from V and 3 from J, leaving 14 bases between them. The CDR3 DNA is TGTGCCAGCAGTGAACTCCCGACACGGATCAATCAGCCCCAGCATTTT. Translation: CASSELPTRINQPQHF.

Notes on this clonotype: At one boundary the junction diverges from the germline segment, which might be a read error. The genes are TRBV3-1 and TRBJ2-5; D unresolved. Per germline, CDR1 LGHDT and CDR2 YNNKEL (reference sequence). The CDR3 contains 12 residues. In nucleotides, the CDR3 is TGTGCCAGCAGCCTTGACCACGAGACCCAGTACTTC. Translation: CASSLDHETQYF.

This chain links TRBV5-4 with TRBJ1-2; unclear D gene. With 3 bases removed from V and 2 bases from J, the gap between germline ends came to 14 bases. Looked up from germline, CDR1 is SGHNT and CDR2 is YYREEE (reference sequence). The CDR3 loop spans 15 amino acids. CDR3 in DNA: TGTGCCAGCAGCTCCGTGAGGATCGAAAACTATGGCTACACCTTC. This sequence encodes CASSSVRIENYGYTF.

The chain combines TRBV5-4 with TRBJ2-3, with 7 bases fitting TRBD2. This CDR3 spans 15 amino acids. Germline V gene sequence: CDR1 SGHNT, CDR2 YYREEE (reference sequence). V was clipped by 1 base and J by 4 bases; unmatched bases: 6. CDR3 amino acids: CASSLQTTSADTQYF. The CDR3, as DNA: TGTGCCAGCAGCTTGCAGACAACTAGCGCAGATACGCAGTATTTT.

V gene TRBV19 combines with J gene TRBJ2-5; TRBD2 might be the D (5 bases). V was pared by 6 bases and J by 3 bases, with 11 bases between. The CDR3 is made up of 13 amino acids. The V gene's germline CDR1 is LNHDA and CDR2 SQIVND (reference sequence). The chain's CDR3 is CASRWVGEETQYF. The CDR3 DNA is TGTGCCAGTAGATGGGTCGGGGAAGAGACCCAGTACTTC. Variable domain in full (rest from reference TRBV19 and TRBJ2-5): DGGITQSPKYLFRKEGQNVTLSCEQNLNHDAMYWYRQDPGQGLRLIYYSQIVNDFQKGDIAEGYSVSREKKESFPLTVTSAQKNPTAFYLCASRWVGEETQYFGPGTRLLVL.